These T cell receptor beta chains were read from a single sample in a study of T cell responses to AZD1222 COVID-19 vaccine. The protocol was immunoSEQ multiplex PCR, while the TCRdb copy is restricted to in-frame clones and leaves out a portion. Of approximately 17,000 clones detected, about 80% appear once; the ten largest clones hold 14%. The source material was peripheral blood, sampled 28 days after the second AZD1222 dose. These receptors were collected from an adult who received the AZD1222 COVID-19 vaccine. Each CDR3 is given with its conserved first and last residue. The D gene is left open where the match is weak. Only some rows state a clone size, as once, few, many or a class for expanded clones.

D,length,size,V,J,CDR3,DNA
TRBD1,14,.,TRBV7-9,TRBJ2-7,CASSFRDRRYEQYF,TGTGCCAGCAGCTTCCGGGACAGACGTTACGAGCAGTACTTC
.,14,.,TRBV7-2,TRBJ2-2,CASSLEWAGGELFF,TGTGCCAGCAGCTTAGAATGGGCAGGCGGGGAGCTGTTTTTT
.,12,once,TRBV5-1,TRBJ2-5,CASSLQTETQYF,TGCGCCAGCAGCTTACAAACGGAGACCCAGTACTTC
.,16,.,TRBV5-1,TRBJ2-4,CASSLEPGLAKNIQYF,TGCGCCAGCAGCTTGGAACCAGGACTAGCCAAAAACATTCAGTACTTC
.,19,.,TRBV21-1,TRBJ2-2,CASSRKRAGAQTGTGELFF,TGTGCCAGCAGCAGAAAACGGGCAGGGGCCCAAACAGGCACCGGGGAGCTGTTTTTT
TRBD1,16,.,TRBV5-5,TRBJ2-1,CASSLPTGGLTDEQFF,TGTGCCAGCAGCTTGCCTACAGGGGGCCTCACCGATGAGCAGTTCTTC
.,16,few,TRBV27,TRBJ2-2,CASSLGADRLTGELFF,TGTGCCAGCAGTTTAGGGGCAGATAGACTTACCGGGGAGCTGTTTTTT
TRBD1,15,.,TRBV27,TRBJ1-6,CASSFSDRGNSPLHF,TGTGCCAGCAGTTTTTCCGACAGGGGTAACTCACCCCTCCACTTT
.,13,.,TRBV5-6,TRBJ1-2,CASSFDGLEGYTF,TGTGCCAGCAGCTTTGACGGGTTGGAGGGCTACACCTTC
.,16,.,TRBV7-9,TRBJ1-1,CASSSPGHAMNTEAFF,TGTGCCAGCAGCTCTCCGGGACACGCTATGAACACTGAAGCTTTCTTT
.,14,.,TRBV15,TRBJ2-5,CATSRDLYQETQYF,TGTGCCACCAGCAGAGATCTCTACCAAGAGACCCAGTACTTC
.,13,few,TRBV5-1,TRBJ2-7,CASSWDGSYEQYF,TGCGCCAGCAGCTGGGACGGGTCCTACGAGCAGTACTTC
.,13,once,TRBV28,TRBJ1-2,CASSLGGEFGYTF,TGTGCCAGCAGTTTAGGAGGGGAGTTTGGCTACACCTTC
TRBD1,17,.,TRBV19,TRBJ2-3,CASIGFGQGTGTDTQYF,TGTGCCAGTATAGGGTTTGGACAGGGGACCGGCACAGATACGCAGTATTTT
TRBD1,14,.,TRBV19,TRBJ1-5,CASRRTGGGMPQHF,TGTGCCAGTAGGAGAACAGGGGGCGGGATGCCCCAGCATTTT
.,13,once,TRBV28,TRBJ2-3,CASSLMGTDTQYF,TGTGCCAGCAGTTTAATGGGCACAGATACGCAGTATTTT